The sequence of this TCR beta chain was determined in a study of T cell changes during pregnancy in multiple sclerosis. Germline lookup yields CDR1 MDHEN and CDR2 SYDVKM. CDR3 length: 14 residues. Trimming cost V 5 bases and J 4 bases; bases outside gene matches: 5. Sequenced by immunoSEQ multiplex PCR; TCRdb stores in-frame clones only, minus some. This table has 55,000 to 65,000 clones, more than 90% appearing once. The chain recombines TRBV28 with TRBJ1-2; TRBD1 matches 9 bases. The clonotype was recovered from a female donor with multiple sclerosis, enrolled in a pregnancy study. The sequences come from peripheral blood, collected in the second trimester of pregnancy. The CDR3 is CASSLQGAGYGYTF. The CDR3 DNA follows: TGTGCCAGCAGTCTACAGGGGGCAGGCTATGGCTACACCTTC.